A selection of T cell receptor beta chains follows, all from one sample in a study of T-cell reconstitution after alpha-beta-depleted transplantation in children. TCRdb re-analysed the PCR reads in MiXCR, keeping a single row per CDR3 protein. The table records roughly 500,000 distinct CDR3 sequences, approximately 16% of them present only once. The specimen comprised PBMCs from the stem cell graft donor, sampled from the stem cell graft. These receptors all stem from a human donor who donated a stem cell graft to a child with acute lymphoblastic leukemia. Both conserved end residues are part of each CDR3. Fields, in order: J gene, V gene, D gene, clone size, CDR3 protein, CDR3 DNA. The D gene is left open where the match is weak. The size field is filled for only some rows; it gives once, few, many or a size class.

J gene: TRBJ1-5
V gene: TRBV20-1
D gene: -
clone size: -
CDR3 protein: CSARDPTGFVNQPQHF
CDR3 DNA: TGCAGTGCTAGAGACCCCACAGGGTTCGTCAATCAGCCCCAGCATTTT

J gene: TRBJ1-2
V gene: TRBV12-3/TRBV12-4
D gene: TRBD1
clone size: few
CDR3 protein: CASTEQGEIGGYTF
CDR3 DNA: TGTGCCAGCACCGAACAGGGGGAGATAGGTGGCTACACCTTC

J gene: TRBJ2-1
V gene: TRBV11-2
D gene: -
clone size: many
CDR3 protein: CASSHGNEQFF
CDR3 DNA: TGTGCCAGCAGCCATGGGAATGAGCAGTTCTTC

J gene: TRBJ2-1
V gene: TRBV7-2
D gene: -
clone size: -
CDR3 protein: CASSLVAIRSNEQFF
CDR3 DNA: TGTGCCAGCAGCTTAGTGGCGATTCGTTCCAATGAGCAGTTCTTC

J gene: TRBJ2-1
V gene: TRBV20-1
D gene: TRBD2
clone size: -
CDR3 protein: CSANPGLAFSYNEQFF
CDR3 DNA: TGCAGTGCTAACCCGGGACTAGCGTTCTCCTACAATGAGCAGTTCTTC

J gene: TRBJ2-1
V gene: TRBV3-1
D gene: -
clone size: -
CDR3 protein: CASSQVGEGPDNEQFF
CDR3 DNA: TGTGCCAGCAGCCAAGTGGGTGAGGGTCCAGACAATGAGCAGTTCTTC

J gene: TRBJ2-3
V gene: TRBV12-3/TRBV12-4
D gene: -
clone size: -
CDR3 protein: CSSRRTGGDTQYF
CDR3 DNA: TGTTCCAGCAGAAGGACTGGGGGAGATACGCAGTATTTT

J gene: TRBJ2-7
V gene: TRBV5-1
D gene: TRBD2
clone size: -
CDR3 protein: CASSFLAGPLTYEQYF
CDR3 DNA: TGCGCCAGCAGCTTTCTAGCGGGCCCTCTGACCTACGAGCAGTACTTC

J gene: TRBJ1-1
V gene: TRBV12-3/TRBV12-4
D gene: -
clone size: -
CDR3 protein: CASSLGQGRDTEAFF
CDR3 DNA: TGTGCCAGCAGCCTGGGTCAGGGGAGGGACACTGAAGCTTTCTTT

J gene: TRBJ1-1
V gene: TRBV5-1
D gene: -
clone size: many
CDR3 protein: CASSFTVNTEAFF
CDR3 DNA: TGCGCCAGCAGCTTCACAGTGAACACTGAAGCTTTCTTT

J gene: TRBJ2-6
V gene: TRBV18
D gene: TRBD1
clone size: few
CDR3 protein: CASSQLLSGQGSGANVLTF
CDR3 DNA: TGTGCCAGCTCTCAACTGCTCTCGGGACAGGGCTCTGGGGCCAACGTCCTGACTTTC

J gene: TRBJ1-1
V gene: TRBV5-1
D gene: -
clone size: few
CDR3 protein: CASSFTFSRPPAEAFF
CDR3 DNA: TGCGCCAGCAGCTTCACCTTCAGCCGGCCACCAGCTGAAGCTTTCTTT

J gene: TRBJ2-5
V gene: TRBV27
D gene: -
clone size: -
CDR3 protein: CASSPFKGGDETQYF
CDR3 DNA: TGTGCCAGCAGTCCCTTCAAGGGGGGGGATGAGACCCAGTACTTC

J gene: TRBJ2-3
V gene: TRBV3-1
D gene: -
clone size: -
CDR3 protein: CASSQFRVTSTDTQYF
CDR3 DNA: TGTGCCAGCAGCCAATTTCGGGTCACTAGCACAGATACGCAGTATTTT

J gene: TRBJ2-2
V gene: TRBV12-3/TRBV12-4
D gene: -
clone size: -
CDR3 protein: CASTWGSGELFF
CDR3 DNA: TGTGCCAGCACATGGGGGTCCGGGGAGCTGTTTTTT

J gene: TRBJ1-2
V gene: TRBV15
D gene: -
clone size: -
CDR3 protein: CATSRLSEALEGYTF
CDR3 DNA: TGTGCCACCAGCCGGCTTTCGGAGGCCCTGGAGGGCTACACCTTC

J gene: TRBJ2-7
V gene: TRBV5-1
D gene: TRBD1
clone size: few
CDR3 protein: CASSLEQGAMVYEQYF
CDR3 DNA: TGCGCCAGCAGCCTGGAACAGGGGGCCATGGTCTACGAGCAGTACTTC

J gene: TRBJ1-6
V gene: TRBV20-1
D gene: -
clone size: few
CDR3 protein: CSARVTEDSPNSPLHF
CDR3 DNA: TGCAGTGCTAGGGTGACCGAGGACAGCCCTAATTCACCCCTCCACTTT

J gene: TRBJ2-4
V gene: TRBV6-5
D gene: TRBD2
clone size: few
CDR3 protein: CASSYGGTSGSKNIQYF
CDR3 DNA: TGTGCCAGCAGTTACGGTGGTACTAGCGGCTCCAAAAACATTCAGTACTTC

J gene: TRBJ2-5
V gene: TRBV12-3/TRBV12-4
D gene: TRBD2
clone size: -
CDR3 protein: CASSLALAATQETQYF
CDR3 DNA: TGTGCCAGCAGTTTAGCACTAGCGGCGACCCAAGAGACCCAGTACTTC

J gene: TRBJ2-1
V gene: TRBV20-1
D gene: TRBD1
clone size: many
CDR3 protein: CSAREIAGGGSYNEQFF
CDR3 DNA: TGCAGTGCTAGAGAAATCGCAGGGGGTGGCTCCTACAATGAGCAGTTCTTC

J gene: TRBJ2-5
V gene: TRBV11-2
D gene: -
clone size: few
CDR3 protein: CASSLWQGWEETQYF
CDR3 DNA: TGTGCCAGCAGCTTATGGCAGGGTTGGGAAGAGACCCAGTACTTC

J gene: TRBJ1-1
V gene: TRBV10-3
D gene: -
clone size: few
CDR3 protein: CAISGSQYTEAFF
CDR3 DNA: TGTGCCATCAGTGGGTCTCAGTACACTGAAGCTTTCTTT

J gene: TRBJ1-3
V gene: TRBV29-1
D gene: -
clone size: -
CDR3 protein: CSVAPGLGNTIYF
CDR3 DNA: TGCAGCGTTGCACCCGGCCTGGGAAACACCATATATTTT

J gene: TRBJ2-1
V gene: TRBV29-1
D gene: -
clone size: few
CDR3 protein: CSVDGLGGYNEQFF
CDR3 DNA: TGCAGCGTTGATGGACTAGGGGGGTACAATGAGCAGTTCTTC

J gene: TRBJ1-5
V gene: TRBV27
D gene: -
clone size: few
CDR3 protein: CASSLSGSDQPQHF
CDR3 DNA: TGTGCCAGCAGTTTGAGTGGCAGCGATCAGCCCCAGCATTTT

J gene: TRBJ2-1
V gene: TRBV7-9
D gene: -
clone size: few
CDR3 protein: CASRVASMDEQFF
CDR3 DNA: TGTGCCAGCAGAGTCGCTAGTATGGATGAGCAGTTCTTC

J gene: TRBJ2-7
V gene: TRBV5-6
D gene: -
clone size: -
CDR3 protein: CASSKLGVYEQYF
CDR3 DNA: TGTGCCAGCAGCAAACTGGGAGTCTACGAGCAGTACTTC

J gene: TRBJ2-7
V gene: TRBV5-1
D gene: -
clone size: many
CDR3 protein: CASSRRFGEQYF
CDR3 DNA: TGCGCCAGCAGTCGGCGGTTTGGCGAGCAGTACTTC

J gene: TRBJ2-5
V gene: TRBV2
D gene: -
clone size: -
CDR3 protein: CARGIVETQYF
CDR3 DNA: TGTGCCAGAGGGATCGTGGAGACCCAGTACTTC

J gene: TRBJ2-1
V gene: TRBV5-1
D gene: -
clone size: few
CDR3 protein: CASSLVLGGNEQFF
CDR3 DNA: TGCGCCAGCAGCTTGGTGCTAGGTGGGAATGAGCAGTTCTTC

J gene: TRBJ2-6
V gene: TRBV20-1
D gene: -
clone size: -
CDR3 protein: CSAPRGANVLTF
CDR3 DNA: TGCAGTGCTCCCCGGGGGGCCAACGTCCTGACTTTC

J gene: TRBJ2-7
V gene: TRBV14
D gene: -
clone size: -
CDR3 protein: CASSRLLVHEQYF
CDR3 DNA: TGTGCCAGCAGCCGACTCTTGGTCCACGAGCAGTACTTC

J gene: TRBJ2-6
V gene: TRBV5-1
D gene: -
clone size: -
CDR3 protein: CASSLEGVRAWAGANVLTF
CDR3 DNA: TGCGCCAGCAGCTTGGAAGGGGTCAGGGCTTGGGCTGGGGCCAACGTCCTGACTTTC

J gene: TRBJ2-4
V gene: TRBV7-8
D gene: TRBD2
clone size: -
CDR3 protein: CAPGGLAKNIQYF
CDR3 DNA: TGTGCCCCGGGGGGTCTAGCCAAAAACATTCAGTACTTC

J gene: TRBJ2-1
V gene: TRBV7-9
D gene: TRBD2
clone size: few
CDR3 protein: CASTLRLAGGHEQFF
CDR3 DNA: TGTGCCAGCACCCTGAGGCTAGCGGGAGGTCATGAGCAGTTCTTC

J gene: TRBJ2-2
V gene: TRBV20-1
D gene: -
clone size: few
CDR3 protein: CSAPQGYTGELFF
CDR3 DNA: TGCAGTGCCCCTCAGGGATACACCGGGGAGCTGTTTTTT

J gene: TRBJ2-7
V gene: TRBV3-1
D gene: TRBD1
clone size: few
CDR3 protein: CASSLGQVSFSYEQYF
CDR3 DNA: TGTGCCAGCAGCCTTGGACAGGTTTCGTTCTCCTACGAGCAGTACTTC

J gene: TRBJ2-7
V gene: TRBV6-2/TRBV6-3
D gene: -
clone size: -
CDR3 protein: CASMFERSSYEQYF
CDR3 DNA: TGTGCCAGCATGTTTGAGCGATCCTCATACGAGCAGTACTTC

J gene: TRBJ2-3
V gene: TRBV27
D gene: TRBD1
clone size: -
CDR3 protein: CASLTHLGGTQYF
CDR3 DNA: TGTGCCAGCCTCACTCACCTAGGGGGCACGCAGTATTTT

J gene: TRBJ2-7
V gene: TRBV19
D gene: -
clone size: -
CDR3 protein: CASSIGTGAHYEQYF
CDR3 DNA: TGTGCCAGTAGTATAGGCACGGGGGCCCACTACGAGCAGTACTTC

J gene: TRBJ1-2
V gene: TRBV10-3
D gene: -
clone size: -
CDR3 protein: CAISGSGADGYTF
CDR3 DNA: TGTGCCATCAGTGGGTCAGGGGCAGATGGCTACACCTTC

J gene: TRBJ2-1
V gene: TRBV7-8
D gene: TRBD2
clone size: few
CDR3 protein: CASSLGGLAYYNEQFF
CDR3 DNA: TGTGCCAGCAGCTTAGGGGGACTAGCGTATTACAATGAGCAGTTCTTC

J gene: TRBJ1-5
V gene: TRBV7-9
D gene: TRBD1
clone size: -
CDR3 protein: CASSLGTGNGQPQHF
CDR3 DNA: TGTGCCAGCAGCTTAGGGACAGGGAATGGCCAGCCCCAGCATTTT

J gene: TRBJ2-2
V gene: TRBV11-3
D gene: -
clone size: few
CDR3 protein: CASSPGPLNTGELFF
CDR3 DNA: TGTGCCAGCAGCCCGGGACCACTCAACACCGGGGAGCTGTTTTTT

J gene: TRBJ2-2
V gene: TRBV15
D gene: -
clone size: -
CDR3 protein: CATGEGRSSGELFF
CDR3 DNA: TGTGCCACCGGGGAAGGGCGTTCGTCCGGGGAGCTGTTTTTT